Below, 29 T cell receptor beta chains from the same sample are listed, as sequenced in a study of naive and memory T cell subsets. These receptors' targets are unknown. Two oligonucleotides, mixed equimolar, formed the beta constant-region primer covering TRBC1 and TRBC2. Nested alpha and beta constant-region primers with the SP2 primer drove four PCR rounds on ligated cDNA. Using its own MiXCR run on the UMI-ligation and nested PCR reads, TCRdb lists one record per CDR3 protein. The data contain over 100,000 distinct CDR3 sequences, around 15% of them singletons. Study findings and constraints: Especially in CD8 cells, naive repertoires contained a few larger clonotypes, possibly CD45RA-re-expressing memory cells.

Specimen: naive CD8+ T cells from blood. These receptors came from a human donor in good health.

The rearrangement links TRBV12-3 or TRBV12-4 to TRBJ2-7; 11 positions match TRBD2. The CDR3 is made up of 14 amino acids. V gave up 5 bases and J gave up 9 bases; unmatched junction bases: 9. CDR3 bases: TGTGCCAGCAGTATTGGACTAGCGGGTTCCGGGCAGTACTTC. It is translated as CASSIGLAGSGQYF.

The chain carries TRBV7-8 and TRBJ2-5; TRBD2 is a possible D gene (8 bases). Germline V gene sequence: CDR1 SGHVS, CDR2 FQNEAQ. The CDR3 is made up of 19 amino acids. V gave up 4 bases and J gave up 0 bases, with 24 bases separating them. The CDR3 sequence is CASSSGTDPLAGHQETQYF. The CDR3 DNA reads TGTGCCAGCAGCTCCGGGACAGATCCCCTAGCGGGCCACCAAGAGACCCAGTACTTC.

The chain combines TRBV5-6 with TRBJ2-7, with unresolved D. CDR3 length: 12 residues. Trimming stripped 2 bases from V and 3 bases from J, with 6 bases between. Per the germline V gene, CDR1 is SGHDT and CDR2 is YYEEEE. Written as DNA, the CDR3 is TGTGCCAGCAGCTTTGGGGTCTACGAGCAGTACTTC. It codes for CASSFGVYEQYF.

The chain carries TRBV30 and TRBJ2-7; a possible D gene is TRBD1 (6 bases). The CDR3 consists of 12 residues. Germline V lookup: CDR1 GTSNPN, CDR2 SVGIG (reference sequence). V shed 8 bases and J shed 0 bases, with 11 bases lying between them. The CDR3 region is CASRDNSYEQYF. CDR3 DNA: TGTGCCAGTCGGGACAACTCCTACGAGCAGTACTTC.

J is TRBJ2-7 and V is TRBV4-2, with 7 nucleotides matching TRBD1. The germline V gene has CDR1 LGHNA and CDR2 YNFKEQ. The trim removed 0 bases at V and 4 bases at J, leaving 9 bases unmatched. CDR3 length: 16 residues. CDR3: CASSQDEGAGRYEQYF. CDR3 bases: TGTGCCAGCAGCCAAGACGAGGGGGCAGGGAGATACGAGCAGTACTTC.

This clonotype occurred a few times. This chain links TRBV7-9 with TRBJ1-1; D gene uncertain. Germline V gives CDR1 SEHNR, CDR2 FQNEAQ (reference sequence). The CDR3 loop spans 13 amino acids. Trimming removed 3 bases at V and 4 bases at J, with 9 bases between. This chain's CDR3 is CASSFDGGTEAFF. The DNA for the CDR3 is TGTGCCAGCAGCTTCGATGGTGGCACTGAAGCTTTCTTT.

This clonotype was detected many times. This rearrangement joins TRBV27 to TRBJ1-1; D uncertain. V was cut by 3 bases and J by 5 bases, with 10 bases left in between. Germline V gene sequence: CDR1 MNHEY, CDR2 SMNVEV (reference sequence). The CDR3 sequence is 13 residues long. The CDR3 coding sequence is TGTGCCAGCAGTTTTACTTATAGGACTGAAGCTTTCTTT. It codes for CASSFTYRTEAFF.

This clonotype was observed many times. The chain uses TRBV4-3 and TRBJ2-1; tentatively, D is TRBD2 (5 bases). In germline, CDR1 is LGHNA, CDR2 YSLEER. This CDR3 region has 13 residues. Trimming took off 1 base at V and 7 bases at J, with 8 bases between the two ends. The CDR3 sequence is CASSQVSGNEQFF. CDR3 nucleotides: TGCGCCAGCAGCCAAGTATCGGGGAATGAGCAGTTCTTC.

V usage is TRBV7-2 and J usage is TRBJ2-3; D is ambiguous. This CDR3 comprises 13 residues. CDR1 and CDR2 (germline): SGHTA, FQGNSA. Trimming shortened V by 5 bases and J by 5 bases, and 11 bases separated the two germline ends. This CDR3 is CASSRPTQDTQYF. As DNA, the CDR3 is TGTGCCAGCAGCCGACCCACCCAAGATACGCAGTATTTT. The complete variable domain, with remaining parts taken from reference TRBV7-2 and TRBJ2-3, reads GAGVSQSPSNKVTEKGKDVELRCDPISGHTALYWYRQSLGQGLEFLIYFQGNSAPDKSGLPSDRFSAERTGGSVSTLTIQRTQQEDSAVYLCASSRPTQDTQYFGPGTRLTVL.

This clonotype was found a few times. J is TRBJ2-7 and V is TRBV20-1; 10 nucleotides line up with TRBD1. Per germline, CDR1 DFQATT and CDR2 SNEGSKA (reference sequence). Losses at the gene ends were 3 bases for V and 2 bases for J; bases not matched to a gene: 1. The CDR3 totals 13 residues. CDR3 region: CSASGQGAYEQYF. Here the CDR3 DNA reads TGCAGTGCTAGTGGACAGGGGGCCTACGAGCAGTACTTC.

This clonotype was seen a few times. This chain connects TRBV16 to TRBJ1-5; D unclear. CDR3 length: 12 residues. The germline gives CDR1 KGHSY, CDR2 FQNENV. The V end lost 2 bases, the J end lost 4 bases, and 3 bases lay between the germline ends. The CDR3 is CASSQQNQPQHF. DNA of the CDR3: TGTGCCAGCAGCCAACAGAATCAGCCCCAGCATTTT. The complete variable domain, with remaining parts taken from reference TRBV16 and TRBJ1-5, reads GEEVAQTPKHLVRGEGQKAKLYCAPIKGHSYVFWYQQVLKNEFKFLISFQNENVFDETGMPKERFSAKCLPNSPCSLEIQATKLEDSAVYFCASSQQNQPQHFGDGTRLSIL.

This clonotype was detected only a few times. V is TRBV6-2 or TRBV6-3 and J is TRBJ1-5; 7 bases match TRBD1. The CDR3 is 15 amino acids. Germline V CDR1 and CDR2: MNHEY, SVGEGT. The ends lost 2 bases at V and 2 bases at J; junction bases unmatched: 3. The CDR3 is CASSYLGTGNQPQHF. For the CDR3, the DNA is TGTGCCAGCAGTTACCTTGGGACAGGCAATCAGCCCCAGCATTTT.

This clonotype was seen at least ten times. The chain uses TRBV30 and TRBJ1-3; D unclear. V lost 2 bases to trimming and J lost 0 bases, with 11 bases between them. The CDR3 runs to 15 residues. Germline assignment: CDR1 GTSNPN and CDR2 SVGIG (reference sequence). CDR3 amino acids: CAWSPRRNSGNTIYF. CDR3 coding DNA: TGTGCCTGGAGTCCTCGTAGGAACTCTGGAAACACCATATATTTT. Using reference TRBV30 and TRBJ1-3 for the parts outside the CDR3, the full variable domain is SQTIHQWPATLVQPVGSPLSLECTVEGTSNPNLYWYRQAAGRGLQLLFYSVGIGQISSEVPQNLSASRPQDRQFILSSKKLLLSDSGFYLCAWSPRRNSGNTIYFGEGSWLTVV.

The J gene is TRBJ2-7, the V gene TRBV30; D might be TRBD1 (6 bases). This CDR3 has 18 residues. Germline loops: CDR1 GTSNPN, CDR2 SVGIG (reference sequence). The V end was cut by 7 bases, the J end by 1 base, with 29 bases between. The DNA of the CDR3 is TGTGCCTTCTCGCTTCTAACACCGGGACATTTAATTTCCTACGAGCAGTACTTC. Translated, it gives CAFSLLTPGHLISYEQYF.

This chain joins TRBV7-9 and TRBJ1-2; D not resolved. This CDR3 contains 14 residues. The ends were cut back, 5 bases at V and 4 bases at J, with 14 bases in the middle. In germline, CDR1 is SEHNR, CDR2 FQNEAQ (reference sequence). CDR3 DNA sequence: TGTGCCAGCAGCACCCCGGACGGAGCCTATGGCTACACCTTC. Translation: CASSTPDGAYGYTF. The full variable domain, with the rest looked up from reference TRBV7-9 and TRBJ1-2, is DTGVSQNPRHKITKRGQNVTFRCDPISEHNRLYWYRQTLGQGPEFLTYFQNEAQLEKSRLLSDRFSAERPKGSFSTLEIQRTEQGDSAMYLCASSTPDGAYGYTFGSGTRLTVV.

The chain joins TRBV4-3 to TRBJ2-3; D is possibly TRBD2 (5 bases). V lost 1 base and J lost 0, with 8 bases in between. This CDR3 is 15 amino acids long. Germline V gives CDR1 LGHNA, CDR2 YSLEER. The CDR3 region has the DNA TGCGCCAGCAGCCAAGTGCAGCGGAGCACAGATACGCAGTATTTT. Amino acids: CASSQVQRSTDTQYF.

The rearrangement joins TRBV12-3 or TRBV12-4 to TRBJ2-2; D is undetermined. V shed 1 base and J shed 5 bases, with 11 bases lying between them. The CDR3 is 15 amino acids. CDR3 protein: CASSLDTRRTGELFF. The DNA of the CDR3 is TGTGCCAGCAGTTTAGACACGCGAAGAACCGGGGAGCTGTTTTTT.

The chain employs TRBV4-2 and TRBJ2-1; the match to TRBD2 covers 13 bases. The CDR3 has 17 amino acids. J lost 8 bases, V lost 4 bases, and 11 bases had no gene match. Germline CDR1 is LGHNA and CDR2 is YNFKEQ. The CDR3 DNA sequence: TGTGCCAGCAGCCCCATCGGGACTAGCGGGATTGTAGATGAGCAGTTCTTC. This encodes CASSPIGTSGIVDEQFF.

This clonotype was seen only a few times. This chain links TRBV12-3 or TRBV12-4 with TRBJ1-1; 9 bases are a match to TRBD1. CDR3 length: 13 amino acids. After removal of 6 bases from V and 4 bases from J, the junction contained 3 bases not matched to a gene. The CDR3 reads CASSSTGGTEAFF. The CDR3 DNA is TGTGCCAGCAGCTCGACAGGGGGCACTGAAGCTTTCTTT.

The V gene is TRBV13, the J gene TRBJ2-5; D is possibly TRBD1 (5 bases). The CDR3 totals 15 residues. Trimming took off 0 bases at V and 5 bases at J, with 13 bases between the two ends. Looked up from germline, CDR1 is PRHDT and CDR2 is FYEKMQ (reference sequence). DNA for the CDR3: TGTGCCAGCAGCTTAGGACCAGGGATCGGGGAGACCCAGTACTTC. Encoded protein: CASSLGPGIGETQYF. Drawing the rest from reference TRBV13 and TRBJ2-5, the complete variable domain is AAGVIQSPRHLIKEKRETATLKCYPIPRHDTVYWYQQGPGQDPQFLISFYEKMQSDKGSIPDRFSAQQFSDYHSELNMSSLELGDSALYFCASSLGPGIGETQYFGPGTRLLVL.

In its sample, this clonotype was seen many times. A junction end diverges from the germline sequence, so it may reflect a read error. CDR3 residues: CASSNTQALGSF. In nucleotides, the CDR3 is TGTGCCAGCAGCAATACTCAAGCCTTAGGATCATTC. V is TRBV12-3 or TRBV12-4 and J is TRBJ2-7; D not certain. This CDR3 region has 12 residues.

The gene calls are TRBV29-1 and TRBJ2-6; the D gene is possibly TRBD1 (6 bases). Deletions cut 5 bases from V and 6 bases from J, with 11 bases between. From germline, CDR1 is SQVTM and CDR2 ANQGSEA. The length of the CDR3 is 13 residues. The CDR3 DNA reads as TGCAGCGTTCGACAGGCCCTGGCCAACGTCCTGACTTTC. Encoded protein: CSVRQALANVLTF.

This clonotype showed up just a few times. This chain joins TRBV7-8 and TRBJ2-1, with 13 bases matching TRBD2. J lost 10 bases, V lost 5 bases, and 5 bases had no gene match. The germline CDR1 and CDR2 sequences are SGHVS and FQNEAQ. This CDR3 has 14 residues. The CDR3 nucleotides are TGTGCCAGCAGCCCTACTAGCGGGGGGGCGGAGCAGTTCTTC. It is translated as CASSPTSGGAEQFF.

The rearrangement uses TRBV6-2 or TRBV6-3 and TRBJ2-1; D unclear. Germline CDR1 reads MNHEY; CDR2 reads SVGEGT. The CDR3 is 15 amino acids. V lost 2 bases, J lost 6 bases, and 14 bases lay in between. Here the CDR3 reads CASSYEVGMTNEQFF. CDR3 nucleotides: TGTGCCAGCAGTTACGAGGTTGGGATGACCAATGAGCAGTTCTTC.

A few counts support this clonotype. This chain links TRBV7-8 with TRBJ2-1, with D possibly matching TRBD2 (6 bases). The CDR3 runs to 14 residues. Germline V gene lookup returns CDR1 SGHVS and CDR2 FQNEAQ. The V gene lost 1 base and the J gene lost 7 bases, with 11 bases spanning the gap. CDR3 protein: CASSLGTGANEQFF. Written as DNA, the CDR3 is TGTGCCAGCAGCTTAGGCACGGGAGCGAATGAGCAGTTCTTC.

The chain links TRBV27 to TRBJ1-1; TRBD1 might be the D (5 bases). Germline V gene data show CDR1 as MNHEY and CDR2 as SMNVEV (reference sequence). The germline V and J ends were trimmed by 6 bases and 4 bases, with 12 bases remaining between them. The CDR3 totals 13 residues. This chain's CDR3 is CASRGGGSTEAFF. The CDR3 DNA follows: TGTGCCAGCAGGGGGGGTGGTAGCACTGAAGCTTTCTTT.

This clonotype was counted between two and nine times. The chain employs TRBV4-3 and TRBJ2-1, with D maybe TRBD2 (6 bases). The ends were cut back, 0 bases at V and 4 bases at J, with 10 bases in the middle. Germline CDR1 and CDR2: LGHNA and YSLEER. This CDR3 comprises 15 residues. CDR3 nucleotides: TGCGCCAGCAGCCAAGATAGAGCGGGTTACAATGAGCAGTTCTTC. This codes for CASSQDRAGYNEQFF.

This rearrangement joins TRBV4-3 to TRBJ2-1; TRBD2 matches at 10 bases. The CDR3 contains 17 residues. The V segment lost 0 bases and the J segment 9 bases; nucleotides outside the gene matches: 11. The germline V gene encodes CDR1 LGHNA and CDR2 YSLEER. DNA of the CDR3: TGCGCCAGCAGCCAAGATCTTCCAGCGGGGGGGCCCGGTGAGCAGTTCTTC. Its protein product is CASSQDLPAGGPGEQFF.

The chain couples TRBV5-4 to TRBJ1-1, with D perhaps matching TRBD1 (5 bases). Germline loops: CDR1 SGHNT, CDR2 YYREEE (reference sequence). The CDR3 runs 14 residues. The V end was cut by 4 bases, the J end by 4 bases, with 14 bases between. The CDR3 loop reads CASSPEGGGTEAFF. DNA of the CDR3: TGTGCCAGCAGCCCGGAGGGTGGGGGCACTGAAGCTTTCTTT.